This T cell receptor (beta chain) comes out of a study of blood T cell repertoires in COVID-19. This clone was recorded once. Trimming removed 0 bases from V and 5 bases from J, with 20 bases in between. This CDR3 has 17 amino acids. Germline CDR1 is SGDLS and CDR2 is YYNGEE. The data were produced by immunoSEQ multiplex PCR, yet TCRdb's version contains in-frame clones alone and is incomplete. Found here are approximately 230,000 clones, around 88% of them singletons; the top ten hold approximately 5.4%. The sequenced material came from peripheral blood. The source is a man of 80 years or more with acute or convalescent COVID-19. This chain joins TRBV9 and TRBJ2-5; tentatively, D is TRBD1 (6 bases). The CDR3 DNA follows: TGTGCCAGCAGCGTAGACCCCGGGGCAGGGGTGGAGGAGACCCAGTACTTC. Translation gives CASSVDPGAGVEETQYF.